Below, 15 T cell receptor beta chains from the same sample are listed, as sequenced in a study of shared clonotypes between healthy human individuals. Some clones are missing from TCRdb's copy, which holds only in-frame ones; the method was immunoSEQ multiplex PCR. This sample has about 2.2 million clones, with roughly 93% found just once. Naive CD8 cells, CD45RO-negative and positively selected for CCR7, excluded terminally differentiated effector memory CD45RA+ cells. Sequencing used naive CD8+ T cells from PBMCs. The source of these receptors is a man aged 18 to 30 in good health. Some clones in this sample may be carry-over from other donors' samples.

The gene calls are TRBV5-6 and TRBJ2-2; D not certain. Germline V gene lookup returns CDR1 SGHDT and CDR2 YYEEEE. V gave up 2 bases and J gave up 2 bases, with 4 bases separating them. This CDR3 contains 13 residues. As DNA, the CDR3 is TGTGCCAGCAGCTTACAAAACACCGGGGAGCTGTTTTTT. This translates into CASSLQNTGELFF.

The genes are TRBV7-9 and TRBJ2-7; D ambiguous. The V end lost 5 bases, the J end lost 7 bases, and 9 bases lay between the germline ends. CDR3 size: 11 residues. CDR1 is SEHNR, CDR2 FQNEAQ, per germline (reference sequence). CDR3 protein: CASSRMGEQYF. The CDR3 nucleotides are TGTGCCAGCAGCAGAATGGGGGAGCAGTACTTC.

CDR3 nucleotides: TGTGCCAGCAGCTTAGGGGTGGGGCTGAACAATGAGCAGTTCTTC. Protein: CASSLGVGLNNEQFF. This chain joins TRBV7-9 and TRBJ2-1, with D tentatively TRBD1 (5 bases). V lost 1 base, J lost 5 bases, and 12 bases lay in between. The CDR3 runs to 15 residues. Germline assignment: CDR1 SEHNR and CDR2 FQNEAQ (reference sequence).

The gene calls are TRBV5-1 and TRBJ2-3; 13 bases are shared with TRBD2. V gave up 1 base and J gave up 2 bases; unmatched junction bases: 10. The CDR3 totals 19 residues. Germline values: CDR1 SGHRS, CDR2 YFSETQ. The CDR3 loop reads CASSLQLAGGPLYTDTQYF. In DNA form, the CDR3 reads TGCGCCAGCAGCTTGCAACTAGCGGGAGGGCCATTATACACAGATACGCAGTATTTT.

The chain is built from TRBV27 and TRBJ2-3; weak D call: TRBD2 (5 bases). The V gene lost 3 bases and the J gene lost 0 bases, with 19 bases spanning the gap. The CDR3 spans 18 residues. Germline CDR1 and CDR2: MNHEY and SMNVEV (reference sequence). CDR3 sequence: CASSLIPSGVSSTDTQYF. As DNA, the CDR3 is TGTGCCAGCAGTTTGATCCCCAGCGGAGTTTCTAGCACAGATACGCAGTATTTT.

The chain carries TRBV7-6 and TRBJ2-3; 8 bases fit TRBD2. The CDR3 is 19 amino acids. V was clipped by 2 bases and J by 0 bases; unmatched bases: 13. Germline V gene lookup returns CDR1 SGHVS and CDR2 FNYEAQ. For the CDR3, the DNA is TGTGCCAGCAGCTTACTAACCCGGGGGGGACCCTATAGCACAGATACGCAGTATTTT. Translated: CASSLLTRGGPYSTDTQYF.

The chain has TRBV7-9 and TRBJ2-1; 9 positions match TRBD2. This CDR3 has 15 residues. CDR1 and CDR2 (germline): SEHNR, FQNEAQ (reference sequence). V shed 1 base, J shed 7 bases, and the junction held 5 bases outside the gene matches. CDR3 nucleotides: TGTGCCAGCAGCTTAGGTAGCGGGAGCTTGAATGAGCAGTTCTTC. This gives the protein CASSLGSGSLNEQFF.

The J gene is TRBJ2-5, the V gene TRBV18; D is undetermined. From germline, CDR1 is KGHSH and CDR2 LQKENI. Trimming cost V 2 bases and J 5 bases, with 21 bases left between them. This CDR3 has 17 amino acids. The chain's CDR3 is CASSPKTWAEPPETQYF. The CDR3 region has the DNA TGTGCCAGCTCACCAAAGACCTGGGCAGAGCCCCCGGAGACCCAGTACTTC.

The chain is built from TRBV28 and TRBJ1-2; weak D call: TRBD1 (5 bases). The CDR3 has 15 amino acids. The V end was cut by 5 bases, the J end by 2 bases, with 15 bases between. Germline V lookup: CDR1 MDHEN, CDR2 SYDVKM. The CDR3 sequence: CASSRLGGTNYGYTF. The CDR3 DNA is TGTGCCAGCAGTCGATTGGGGGGGACGAACTATGGCTACACCTTC.

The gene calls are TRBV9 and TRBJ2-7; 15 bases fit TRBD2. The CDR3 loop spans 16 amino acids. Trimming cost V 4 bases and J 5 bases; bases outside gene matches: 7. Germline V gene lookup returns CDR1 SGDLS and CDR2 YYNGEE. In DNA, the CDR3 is TGTGCCAGCAGCTATCATCGGACTAGCGGGAGGGACGAGCAGTACTTC. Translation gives CASSYHRTSGRDEQYF.

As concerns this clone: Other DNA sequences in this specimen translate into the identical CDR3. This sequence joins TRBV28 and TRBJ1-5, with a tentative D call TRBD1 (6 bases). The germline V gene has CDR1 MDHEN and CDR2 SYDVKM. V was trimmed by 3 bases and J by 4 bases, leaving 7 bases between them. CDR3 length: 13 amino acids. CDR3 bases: TGTGCCAGCAGTTTGACAGGTAATCAGCCCCAGCATTTT. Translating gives CASSLTGNQPQHF.

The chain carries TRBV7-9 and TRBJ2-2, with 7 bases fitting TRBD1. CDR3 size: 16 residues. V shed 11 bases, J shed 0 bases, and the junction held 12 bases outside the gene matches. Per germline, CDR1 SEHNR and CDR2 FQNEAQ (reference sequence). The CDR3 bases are TGTGCCGGAGAGTTAACAGGGGCCCCGAACACCGGGGAGCTGTTTTTT. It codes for CAGELTGAPNTGELFF.

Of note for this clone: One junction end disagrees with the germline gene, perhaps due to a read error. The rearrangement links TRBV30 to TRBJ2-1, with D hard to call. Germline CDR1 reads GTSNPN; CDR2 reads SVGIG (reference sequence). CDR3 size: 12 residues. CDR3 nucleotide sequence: TGTGCCTGGAGAGGTCGCTACACTGAGCAGTTCTTC. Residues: CAWRGRYTEQFF.

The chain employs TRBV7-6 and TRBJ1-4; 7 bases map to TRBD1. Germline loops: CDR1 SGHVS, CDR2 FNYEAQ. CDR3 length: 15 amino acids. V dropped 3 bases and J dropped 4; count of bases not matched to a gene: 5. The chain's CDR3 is CASSLTGFGNEKLFF. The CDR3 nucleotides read TGTGCCAGCAGCTTGACAGGGTTTGGTAATGAAAAACTGTTTTTT.

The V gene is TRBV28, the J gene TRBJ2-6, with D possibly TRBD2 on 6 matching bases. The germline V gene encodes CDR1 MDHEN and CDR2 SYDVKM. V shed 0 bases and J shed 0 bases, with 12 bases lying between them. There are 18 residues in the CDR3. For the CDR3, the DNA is TGTGCCAGCAGTTTATGGGGGGGTCTTGACTCTGGGGCCAACGTCCTGACTTTC. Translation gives CASSLWGGLDSGANVLTF.